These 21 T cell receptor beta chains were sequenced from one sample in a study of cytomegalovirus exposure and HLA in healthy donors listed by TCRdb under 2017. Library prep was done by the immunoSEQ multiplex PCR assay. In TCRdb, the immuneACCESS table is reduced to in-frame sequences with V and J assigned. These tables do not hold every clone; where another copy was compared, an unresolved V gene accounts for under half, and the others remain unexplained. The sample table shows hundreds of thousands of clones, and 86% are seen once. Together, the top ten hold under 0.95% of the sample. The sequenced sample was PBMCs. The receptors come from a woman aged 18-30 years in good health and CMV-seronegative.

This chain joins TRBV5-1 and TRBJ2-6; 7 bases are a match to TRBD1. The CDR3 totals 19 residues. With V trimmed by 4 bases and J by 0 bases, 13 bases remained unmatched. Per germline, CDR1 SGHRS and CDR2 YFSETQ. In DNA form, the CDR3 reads TGCGCCAGCAGCCAACCCACAGGGGCCCGTTACTCTGGGGCCAACGTCCTGACTTTC. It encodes CASSQPTGARYSGANVLTF.

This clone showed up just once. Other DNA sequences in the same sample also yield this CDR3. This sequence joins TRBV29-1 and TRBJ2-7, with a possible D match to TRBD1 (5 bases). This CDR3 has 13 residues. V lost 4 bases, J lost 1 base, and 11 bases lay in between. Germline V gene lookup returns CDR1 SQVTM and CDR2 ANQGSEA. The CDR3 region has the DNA TGCAGCGTTGGAAGGGGCTTTTCCTACGAGCAGTACTTC. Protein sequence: CSVGRGFSYEQYF.

DNA for the CDR3: TGCGCCAGCAGCATTAGGACCGGGACACCAAATGAAAAACTGTTTTTT. The encoded protein is CASSIRTGTPNEKLFF. This sequence joins TRBV4-1 and TRBJ1-4, with D possibly being TRBD1 (6 bases). V was pared by 5 bases and J by 5 bases, with 18 bases between. The CDR3 consists of 16 residues. Germline CDR1 reads MGHRA; CDR2 reads YSYEKL.

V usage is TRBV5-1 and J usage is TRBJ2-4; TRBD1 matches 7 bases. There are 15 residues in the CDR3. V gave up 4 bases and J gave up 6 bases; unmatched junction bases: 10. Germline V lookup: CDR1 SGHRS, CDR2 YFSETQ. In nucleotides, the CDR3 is TGCGCCAGCAGCACCCAACAGGGGATTAGAAACATTCAGTACTTC. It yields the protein CASSTQQGIRNIQYF.

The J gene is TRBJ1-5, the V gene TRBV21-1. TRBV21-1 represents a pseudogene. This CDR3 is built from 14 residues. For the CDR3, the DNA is TGTGCCAGCAGCAAAGAACGGAGCAATCAGCCCCAGCATTTT. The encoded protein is CASSKERSNQPQHF.

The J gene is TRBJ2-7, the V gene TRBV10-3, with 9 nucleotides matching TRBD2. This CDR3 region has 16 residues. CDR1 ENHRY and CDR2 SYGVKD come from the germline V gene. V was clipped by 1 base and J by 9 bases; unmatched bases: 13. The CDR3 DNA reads TGTGCCATCAGTGAGTTGTACGGGACTAGCCCTATTTGGCAGTACTTC. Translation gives CAISELYGTSPIWQYF.

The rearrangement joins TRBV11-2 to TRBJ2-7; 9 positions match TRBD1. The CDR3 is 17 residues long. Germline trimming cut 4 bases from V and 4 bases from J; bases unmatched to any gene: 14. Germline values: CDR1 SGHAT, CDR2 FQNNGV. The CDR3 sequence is CASSSWGQGNLGYEQYF. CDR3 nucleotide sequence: TGTGCCAGCAGCTCCTGGGGACAGGGAAACTTGGGATACGAGCAGTACTTC.

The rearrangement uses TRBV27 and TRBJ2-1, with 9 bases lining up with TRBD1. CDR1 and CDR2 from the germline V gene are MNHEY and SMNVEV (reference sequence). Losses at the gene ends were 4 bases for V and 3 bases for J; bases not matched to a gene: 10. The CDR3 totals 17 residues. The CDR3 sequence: CASSSTGGGLLYNEQFF. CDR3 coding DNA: TGTGCCAGCAGTTCGACAGGGGGGGGTCTCCTCTACAATGAGCAGTTCTTC.

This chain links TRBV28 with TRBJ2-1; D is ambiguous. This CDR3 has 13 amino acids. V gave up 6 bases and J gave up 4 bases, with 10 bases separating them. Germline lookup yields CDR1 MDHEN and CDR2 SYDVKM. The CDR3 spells CASRVLEYNEQFF. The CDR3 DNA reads TGTGCCAGCAGGGTCCTCGAGTACAATGAGCAGTTCTTC.

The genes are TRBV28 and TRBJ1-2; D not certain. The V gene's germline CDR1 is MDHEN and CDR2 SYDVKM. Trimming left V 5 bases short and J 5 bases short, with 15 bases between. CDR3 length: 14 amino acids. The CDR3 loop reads CASSILGQMYGYTF. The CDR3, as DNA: TGTGCCAGCAGTATCCTAGGTCAAATGTATGGCTACACCTTC.

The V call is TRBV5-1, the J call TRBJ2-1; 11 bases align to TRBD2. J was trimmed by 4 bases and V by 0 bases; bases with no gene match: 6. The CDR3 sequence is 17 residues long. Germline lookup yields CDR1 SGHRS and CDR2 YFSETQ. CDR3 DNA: TGCGCCAGCAGCTTGGATCCGACTAGCGGGACTTACAATGAGCAGTTCTTC. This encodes CASSLDPTSGTYNEQFF. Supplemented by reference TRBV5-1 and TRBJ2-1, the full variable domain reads KAGVTQTPRYLIKTRGQQVTLSCSPISGHRSVSWYQQTPGQGLQFLFEYFSETQRNKGNFPGRFSGRQFSNSRSEMNVSTLELGDSALYLCASSLDPTSGTYNEQFFGPGTRLTVL.

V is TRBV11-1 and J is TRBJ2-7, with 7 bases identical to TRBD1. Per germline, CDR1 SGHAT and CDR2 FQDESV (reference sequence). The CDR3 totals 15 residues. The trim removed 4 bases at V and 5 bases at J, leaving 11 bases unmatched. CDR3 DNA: TGTGCCAGCAGCTCGATCAGGGGGAAGGTAGACGAGCAGTACTTC. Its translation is CASSSIRGKVDEQYF.

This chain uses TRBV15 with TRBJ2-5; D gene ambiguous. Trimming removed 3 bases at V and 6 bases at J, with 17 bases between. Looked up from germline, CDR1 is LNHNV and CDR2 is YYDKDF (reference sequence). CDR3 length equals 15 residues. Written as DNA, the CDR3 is TGTGCCACCAGCAGTGAACCCCGCGTGGAGCAGACCCAGTACTTC. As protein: CATSSEPRVEQTQYF.

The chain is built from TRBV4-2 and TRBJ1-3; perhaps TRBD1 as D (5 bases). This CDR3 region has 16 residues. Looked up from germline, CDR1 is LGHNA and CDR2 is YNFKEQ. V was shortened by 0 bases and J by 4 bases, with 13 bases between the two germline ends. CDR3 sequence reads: CASSQDSGWKGNTIYF. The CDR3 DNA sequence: TGTGCCAGCAGCCAAGATTCAGGGTGGAAGGGAAACACCATATATTTT.

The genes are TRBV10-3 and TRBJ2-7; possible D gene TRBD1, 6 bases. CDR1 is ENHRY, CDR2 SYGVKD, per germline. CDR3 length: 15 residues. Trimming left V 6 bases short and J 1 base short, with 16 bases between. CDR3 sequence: CAISYVQGGSYEQYF. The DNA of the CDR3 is TGTGCCATCAGCTACGTACAGGGCGGGTCCTACGAGCAGTACTTC.

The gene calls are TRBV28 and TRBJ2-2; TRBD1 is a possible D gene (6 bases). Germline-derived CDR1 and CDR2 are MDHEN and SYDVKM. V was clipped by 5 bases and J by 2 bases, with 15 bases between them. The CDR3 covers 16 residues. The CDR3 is CASSPADSANTGELFF. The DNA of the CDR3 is TGTGCCAGCAGTCCGGCGGACAGCGCCAACACCGGGGAGCTGTTTTTT.

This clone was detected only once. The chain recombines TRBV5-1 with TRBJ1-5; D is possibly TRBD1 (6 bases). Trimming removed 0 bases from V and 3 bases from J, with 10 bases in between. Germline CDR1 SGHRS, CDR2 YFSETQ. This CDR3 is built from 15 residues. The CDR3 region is CASSLGTAPNQPQHF. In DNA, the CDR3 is TGCGCCAGCAGCTTGGGGACAGCTCCCAATCAGCCCCAGCATTTT.

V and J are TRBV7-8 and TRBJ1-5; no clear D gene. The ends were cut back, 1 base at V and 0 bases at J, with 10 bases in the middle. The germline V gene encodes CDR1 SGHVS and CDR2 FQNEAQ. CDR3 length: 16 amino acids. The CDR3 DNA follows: TGTGCCAGCAGCTTAGGGTCACTAGCTAGCAATCAGCCCCAGCATTTT. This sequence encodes CASSLGSLASNQPQHF.

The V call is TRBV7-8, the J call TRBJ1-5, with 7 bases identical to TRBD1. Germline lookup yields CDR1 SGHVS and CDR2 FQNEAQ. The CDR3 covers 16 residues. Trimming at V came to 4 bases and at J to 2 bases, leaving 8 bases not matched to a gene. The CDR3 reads CASSSDRSVGNQPQHF. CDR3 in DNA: TGTGCCAGCAGCTCGGACAGGTCCGTGGGCAATCAGCCCCAGCATTTT.

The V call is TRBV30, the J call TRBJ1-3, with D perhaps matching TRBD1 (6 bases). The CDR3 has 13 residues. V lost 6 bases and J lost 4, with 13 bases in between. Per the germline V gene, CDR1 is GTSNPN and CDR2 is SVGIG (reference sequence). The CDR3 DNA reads TGTGCCTGCACACAGGGTACAGGAAACACCATATATTTT. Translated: CACTQGTGNTIYF. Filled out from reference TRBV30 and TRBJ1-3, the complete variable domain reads SQTIHQWPATLVQPVGSPLSLECTVEGTSNPNLYWYRQAAGRGLQLLFYSVGIGQISSEVPQNLSASRPQDRQFILSSKKLLLSDSGFYLCACTQGTGNTIYFGEGSWLTVV.

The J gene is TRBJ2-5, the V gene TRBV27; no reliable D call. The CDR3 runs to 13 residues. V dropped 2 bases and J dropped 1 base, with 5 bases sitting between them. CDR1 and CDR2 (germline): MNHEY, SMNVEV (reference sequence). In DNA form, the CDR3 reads TGTGCCAGCAGTTTAGTTCGCCAAGAGACCCAGTACTTC. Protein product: CASSLVRQETQYF.